The 9 T cell receptor beta chains in this list originate from one sample, sequenced in a study of cytomegalovirus exposure and HLA in healthy donors. Primers included in the PCR were 60 Vbeta and 13 Jbeta primers. Sequencing was performed with immunoSEQ multiplex PCR; in TCRdb, only in-frame clones are kept and a portion is missing. The top ten clones hold 5% to 8% of a sample with 150,000 to 200,000 clones, around 79% of them seen once. Sequenced material: PBMCs. These receptors were taken from a man aged 40-50 years in good health and CMV-seropositive.

The chain links TRBV19 to TRBJ2-1, with 15 bases aligning to TRBD2. The CDR3 length is 18 residues. The V segment lost 4 bases and the J segment 4 bases; nucleotides outside the gene matches: 8. Per the germline V gene, CDR1 is LNHDA and CDR2 is SQIVND (reference sequence). The CDR3 bases are TGTGCCAGTAGTAGGACCGGGACTAGCGGGAGGTCTTACAATGAGCAGTTCTTC. Amino acid sequence: CASSRTGTSGRSYNEQFF.

This rearrangement joins TRBV6-5 to TRBJ2-7, with 7 bases that match TRBD2. Germline V gene lookup returns CDR1 MNHEY and CDR2 SVGAGI. V shed 6 bases and J 5 bases; nucleotides not matched to a gene: 10. The CDR3 has 14 amino acids. In DNA, the CDR3 is TGTGCCAGCAGCAAGTCGTCGGGAGGAGACGAGCAGTACTTC. Translating it yields CASSKSSGGDEQYF.

The chain couples TRBV6-4 to TRBJ2-1, with D perhaps matching TRBD2 (6 bases). V dropped 0 bases and J dropped 7 bases, with 16 bases sitting between them. The CDR3 is 16 amino acids. Per germline, CDR1 MRHNA and CDR2 SNTAGT. The CDR3 DNA follows: TGTGCCAGCAGTGACTCTGAGGGAGGAGGTGGGAATGAGCAGTTCTTC. Its translation: CASSDSEGGGGNEQFF.

This sequence joins TRBV15 and TRBJ1-5; a possible D gene is TRBD1 (5 bases). V lost 0 bases, J lost 7 bases, and 13 bases lay in between. This CDR3 spans 15 amino acids. Per the germline V gene, CDR1 is LNHNV and CDR2 is YYDKDF (reference sequence). DNA of the CDR3: TGTGCCACCAGCAGAGATGGGGGGGACGGGCAGCCCCAGCATTTT. This sequence encodes CATSRDGGDGQPQHF.

The chain has TRBV4-1 and TRBJ2-7, with D maybe TRBD2 (5 bases). Trimming took 4 bases from V and 7 from J, leaving 17 bases between them. The length of the CDR3 is 14 residues. Germline-derived CDR1 and CDR2 are MGHRA and YSYEKL. Here the CDR3 reads CASSLGREQREQYF. The CDR3 DNA follows: TGCGCCAGCAGCCTCGGACGGGAACAGAGGGAGCAGTACTTC.

In DNA, the CDR3 is TGTGCCAGTAGTATAGGCAGGGATAGCGGGGAGCTGTTTTTT. It specifies CASSIGRDSGELFF. This chain connects TRBV19 to TRBJ2-2, with D perhaps TRBD1 (5 bases). CDR3 length equals 14 residues. Germline values: CDR1 LNHDA, CDR2 SQIVND (reference sequence). The ends were cut back, 1 base at V and 7 bases at J, with 10 bases in the middle.

V gene TRBV6-6 combines with J gene TRBJ1-1; D remains ambiguous. This CDR3 comprises 13 residues. V lost 6 bases and J lost 5, with 13 bases in between. Germline CDR1 reads MNHNY; CDR2 reads SVGAGI (reference sequence). CDR3 in amino acids: CASRDGVRTEAFF. The CDR3 coding sequence is TGTGCCAGCAGAGACGGGGTTAGGACTGAAGCTTTCTTT.

The chain combines TRBV9 with TRBJ1-2; no clear D. There are 13 residues in the CDR3. The ends were cut back, 6 bases at V and 8 bases at J, with 17 bases in the middle. CDR1 and CDR2 from the germline V gene are SGDLS and YYNGEE. This CDR3 reads CASKGSGLRGYTF. The CDR3 nucleotides are TGTGCCAGCAAGGGTTCGGGGTTACGGGGCTACACCTTC.

The chain has TRBV6-1 and TRBJ2-7, with 7 bases lining up with TRBD1. From germline, CDR1 is MNHNS and CDR2 SASEGT. V was pared by 2 bases and J by 2 bases, with 6 bases of the junction left unmatched. CDR3 length: 15 amino acids. CDR3 sequence: CASSELGQKPYEQYF. CDR3 nucleotide sequence: TGTGCCAGCAGTGAATTGGGACAGAAGCCCTACGAGCAGTACTTC.